The 31 T cell receptor beta chains presented below share a single source sample, sequenced in a study of T-cell memory formation after mild COVID-19. TCRdb re-derived calls from the 5' RACE reads in MiXCR, one entry per CDR3 protein. The sample lists 150,000 to 200,000 distinct CDR3 sequences; around a third were seen once. The sequenced sample was PBMCs or a T cell subset sorted from them (not recorded which). The receptors were gathered from an adult woman who had mild COVID-19 (a few samples of this study predate the infection). Cell type and time point are not known.

This clonotype was seen only a few times. The genes are TRBV5-1 and TRBJ2-5; D unclear. CDR3 size: 15 residues. Trimming left V 1 base short and J 3 bases short, with 13 bases between. Germline CDR1 reads SGHRS; CDR2 reads YFSETQ. DNA of the CDR3: TGCGCCAGCAGCTTGTCCTCCCGTACTGAAGAGACCCAGTACTTC. Its protein product is CASSLSSRTEETQYF.

This clonotype was seen a few times. V and J are TRBV10-3 and TRBJ1-6; 8 bases match TRBD1. Germline values: CDR1 ENHRY, CDR2 SYGVKD. Losses at the gene ends were 3 bases for V and 10 bases for J; bases not matched to a gene: 8. CDR3 length: 15 amino acids. The CDR3: CAISDETGEKSPLHF. Here the CDR3 DNA reads TGTGCCATCAGTGATGAGACAGGGGAGAAATCACCCCTCCACTTT.

The chain combines TRBV7-2 with TRBJ2-3; tentatively, D is TRBD1 (6 bases). The CDR3 consists of 18 residues. Germline loops: CDR1 SGHTA, CDR2 FQGNSA. Trimming stripped 0 bases from V and 2 bases from J, with 18 bases between. The CDR3 bases are TGTGCCAGCAGCTTAGCGTCAGGGGTAGGGCCCTCCACAGATACGCAGTATTTT. Its protein is CASSLASGVGPSTDTQYF.

This clonotype came up a few times. V is TRBV3-1 and J is TRBJ1-6, with 9 bases identical to TRBD1. This CDR3 is 14 amino acids long. The V and J ends lost 3 bases and 9 bases, in that order; junction bases with no gene match: 3. Per the germline V gene, CDR1 is LGHDT and CDR2 is YNNKEL (reference sequence). The CDR3 DNA follows: TGTGCCAGCAGCCAGAAGACAGGGGGTTCACCCCTCCACTTT. Translated: CASSQKTGGSPLHF.

The chain couples TRBV4-3 to TRBJ2-1, with 10 bases aligning to TRBD1. With V trimmed by 1 base and J by 3 bases, 0 bases remained unmatched. From germline, CDR1 is LGHNA and CDR2 YSLEER. The CDR3 consists of 15 residues. CDR3 region: CASSQGTGGYNEQFF. The CDR3 DNA is TGCGCCAGCAGCCAAGGGACAGGGGGCTACAATGAGCAGTTCTTC.

The J gene is TRBJ2-3, the V gene TRBV9; D is unclear. This CDR3 is 16 amino acids long. V was pared by 0 bases and J by 2 bases, with 13 bases between. Germline CDR1 reads SGDLS; CDR2 reads YYNGEE. CDR3 nucleotide sequence: TGTGCCAGCAGCGTAGGGTCCACCACTTACACAGATACGCAGTATTTT. It translates to CASSVGSTTYTDTQYF.

The sample holds a few counts of this clonotype. This chain joins TRBV29-1 and TRBJ2-1; D is undetermined. Germline CDR1 reads SQVTM; CDR2 reads ANQGSEA. Trimming removed 4 bases at V and 11 bases at J, with 12 bases between. This CDR3 contains 11 residues. CDR3 region: CSVVLESKQFF. DNA of the CDR3: TGCAGCGTTGTGTTGGAGTCCAAGCAGTTCTTC.

V and J are TRBV14 and TRBJ2-1, with D unresolved. Germline CDR1 SGHDN, CDR2 FVKESK. The V and J ends lost 4 bases and 10 bases respectively, with 8 bases between them. The CDR3 has 11 residues. The CDR3 nucleotides are TGTGCCAGCAGCCTCTACTCCGAGCAGTTCTTC. This sequence encodes CASSLYSEQFF.

The genes are TRBV7-2 and TRBJ2-7, with 8 bases lining up with TRBD2. Trimming took 1 base from V and 3 from J; bases not matched to a gene: 8. Germline V gene sequence: CDR1 SGHTA, CDR2 FQGNSA. This CDR3 region has 16 residues. This CDR3 reads CASSLGLSGRGYEQYF. CDR3 coding DNA: TGTGCCAGCAGCTTAGGGTTAAGCGGGAGAGGCTACGAGCAGTACTTC.

The chain couples TRBV18 to TRBJ1-3, with a weak D call TRBD1 (6 bases). The CDR3 consists of 17 residues. Per the germline V gene, CDR1 is KGHSH and CDR2 is LQKENI. V was pared by 3 bases and J by 0 bases, with 15 bases between. The CDR3 spells CASSPLTGLVSGNTIYF. DNA for the CDR3: TGTGCCAGCTCACCTCTGACAGGACTCGTCTCTGGAAACACCATATATTTT. The whole variable domain, filled in from reference TRBV18 and TRBJ1-3, reads NAGVMQNPRHLVRRRGQEARLRCSPMKGHSHVYWYRQLPEEGLKFMVYLQKENIIDESGMPKERFSAEFPKEGPSILRIQQVVRGDSAAYFCASSPLTGLVSGNTIYFGEGSWLTVV.

The table lists this clonotype with a few counts. The chain couples TRBV24-1 to TRBJ2-1; 9 positions agree with TRBD1. The CDR3 consists of 13 residues. Germline trimming cut 10 bases from V and 4 bases from J; bases unmatched to any gene: 4. CDR1 is KGHDR and CDR2 is SFDVKD in the germline V gene. CDR3 coding DNA: TGTGCCACGCGGGGACAGGGATACAATGAGCAGTTCTTC. Its translation is CATRGQGYNEQFF.

This clonotype was seen once. This chain joins TRBV2 and TRBJ2-3; 7 bases line up with TRBD1. Germline CDR1 reads SNHLY; CDR2 reads FYNNEI. The CDR3 contains 12 residues. The junction had 11 bases not matched to a gene; V was cut back by 6 bases and J by 14 bases. The CDR3, as DNA: TGTGCCAGCAGGGGGGACAGTGGGTCGTCGTATTTT. Translating gives CASRGDSGSSYF.

V gene TRBV24-1 combines with J gene TRBJ2-1; TRBD2 agrees at 7 bases. V lost 3 bases and J lost 0; bases outside the gene matches: 4. CDR3 length equals 16 residues. Germline CDR1 reads KGHDR; CDR2 reads SFDVKD. CDR3 bases: TGTGCCACCAGTGATCCTAGCGGTAGCTCCTACAATGAGCAGTTCTTC. It specifies CATSDPSGSSYNEQFF.

This chain connects TRBV6-2 or TRBV6-3 to TRBJ2-5; D possibly uses TRBD1 or TRBD2 (5 bases each). The CDR3 has 17 residues. V was trimmed by 6 bases and J by 4 bases, leaving 24 bases between them. CDR1 and CDR2 from the germline V gene are MNHEY and SVGEGT. The CDR3 DNA reads as TGTGCCAGCAGCTACGTCCGGGACCGAGGCCCTCGAGAGACCCAGTACTTC. This gives the protein CASSYVRDRGPRETQYF.

The chain has TRBV7-8 and TRBJ2-5; tentatively, D is TRBD1 (6 bases). Germline lookup yields CDR1 SGHVS and CDR2 FQNEAQ. The CDR3 length is 14 residues. Deletions cut 5 bases from V and 0 bases from J, with 10 bases between. The CDR3 sequence is CASSRQGNQETQYF. The CDR3 DNA is TGTGCCAGCAGCCGGCAGGGGAACCAAGAGACCCAGTACTTC.

This clonotype was observed a few times. The rearrangement uses TRBV15 and TRBJ2-5; 10 nucleotides align to TRBD1. The ends lost 4 bases at V and 2 bases at J; junction bases unmatched: 7. Germline values: CDR1 LNHNV, CDR2 YYDKDF (reference sequence). The CDR3 consists of 16 residues. CDR3 in DNA: TGTGCCACCAGCACGGCCCTGGGACAGGGGCAAGAGACCCAGTACTTC. Its protein product is CATSTALGQGQETQYF.

The rearrangement links TRBV6-6 to TRBJ2-2; TRBD2 aligns across 13 bases. Germline V CDR1 and CDR2: MNHNY, SVGAGI (reference sequence). Losses at the gene ends were 6 bases for V and 3 bases for J; bases not matched to a gene: 4. The CDR3 length is 16 residues. CDR3 coding DNA: TGTGCCAGCAGACCTACTAGCGGGGGGGACACCGGGGAGCTGTTTTTT. Encoded protein: CASRPTSGGDTGELFF.

This chain links TRBV30 with TRBJ1-1, with TRBD1 as a possible D gene (6 bases). Trimming cost V 0 bases and J 9 bases, with 8 bases left between them. The germline CDR1 and CDR2 sequences are GTSNPN and SVGIG (reference sequence). The CDR3 is 11 amino acids. The CDR3: CAWSVRDKAFF. The DNA for the CDR3 is TGTGCCTGGAGTGTACGGGACAAAGCTTTCTTT.

This chain links TRBV4-2 with TRBJ2-1; 7 bases fit TRBD2. The CDR3 spans 15 residues. Germline CDR1 LGHNA, CDR2 YNFKEQ. With V trimmed by 4 bases and J by 10 bases, 13 bases remained unmatched. The CDR3 DNA follows: TGTGCCAGCAGCCCTGGACTAGTCGTTTTCGGGGAGCAGTTCTTC. This translates into CASSPGLVVFGEQFF.

This chain links TRBV11-1 with TRBJ2-7; 9 nucleotides line up with TRBD2. Germline lookup yields CDR1 SGHAT and CDR2 FQDESV (reference sequence). Trimming took 2 bases from V and 2 from J; bases not matched to a gene: 7. This CDR3 spans 16 amino acids. The CDR3 bases are TGTGCCAGCAGCTTACGGTCGGTAGCGGGGGCCTACGAGCAGTACTTC. It translates to CASSLRSVAGAYEQYF.

The V and J genes are TRBV5-1 and TRBJ1-5, with D tentatively TRBD1 (5 bases). This CDR3 region has 13 residues. Trimming took off 0 bases at V and 8 bases at J, with 9 bases between the two ends. CDR1 is SGHRS and CDR2 is YFSETQ in the germline V gene. CDR3 protein: CASSLEMGEPQHF. CDR3 sequence (DNA): TGCGCCAGCAGCTTGGAAATGGGGGAGCCCCAGCATTTT.

This clonotype was seen ten or more times. CDR3 DNA: TGCAGCGTTGGGACAGGGACCTACGAGCAGTACTTC. Protein sequence: CSVGTGTYEQYF. V gene TRBV29-1 combines with J gene TRBJ2-7, with TRBD1 matching over 8 bases. The germline V gene encodes CDR1 SQVTM and CDR2 ANQGSEA. This CDR3 contains 12 residues. The V segment lost 4 bases and the J segment 2 bases; nucleotides outside the gene matches: 1.

The chain has TRBV19 and TRBJ2-1, with D perhaps TRBD1 (5 bases). The germline V gene encodes CDR1 LNHDA and CDR2 SQIVND (reference sequence). V gave up 3 bases and J gave up 8 bases, with 17 bases separating them. The CDR3 sequence is 15 residues long. The CDR3 DNA follows: TGTGCCAGTAGTATCGATGTCAGGGCCCTTGATGAGCAGTTCTTC. It is translated as CASSIDVRALDEQFF.

This chain connects TRBV20-1 to TRBJ1-5; 8 bases are a match to TRBD1. CDR1 is DFQATT and CDR2 is SNEGSKA in the germline V gene (reference sequence). The length of the CDR3 is 16 residues. V shed 0 bases and J 6 bases; nucleotides not matched to a gene: 10. In DNA, the CDR3 is TGCAGTGCTAGAGATGTAAACAGGGGGGAGGTTCAGCCCCAGCATTTT. Translation gives CSARDVNRGEVQPQHF.

This rearrangement joins TRBV12-3 or TRBV12-4 to TRBJ1-1; D is uncertain. There are 12 residues in the CDR3. Trimming left V 3 bases short and J 9 bases short, with 11 bases between. The CDR3 region is CASSLWHGKAFF. CDR3 coding DNA: TGTGCCAGCAGTTTGTGGCACGGAAAAGCTTTCTTT.

This clonotype has more than one count but fewer than ten. The chain carries TRBV15 and TRBJ1-1; possibly TRBD1 for D (6 bases). The germline V and J ends were trimmed by 11 bases and 3 bases, with 19 bases remaining between them. Germline lookup yields CDR1 LNHNV and CDR2 YYDKDF (reference sequence). This CDR3 is 14 amino acids long. CDR3 nucleotide sequence: TGTGCCTCTCAATTTGCAGGGGAGGACACTGAAGCTTTCTTT. Its protein product is CASQFAGEDTEAFF.

A few counts support this clonotype. V usage is TRBV5-1 and J usage is TRBJ1-5; a possible D gene is TRBD1 (5 bases). Germline V gives CDR1 SGHRS, CDR2 YFSETQ. The CDR3 runs to 15 residues. Trimming removed 0 bases from V and 0 bases from J, with 7 bases in between. This CDR3 is CASSLEGYSNQPQHF. Written as DNA, the CDR3 is TGCGCCAGCAGCTTGGAGGGGTATAGCAATCAGCCCCAGCATTTT.

CDR3 residues: CASSPGNGYNEQFF. CDR3 DNA sequence: TGCGCCAGCAGCCCGGGAAACGGGTACAATGAGCAGTTCTTC. The chain has TRBV4-3 and TRBJ2-1; weak D call: TRBD2 (5 bases). The CDR3 is 14 residues long. Trimming took 4 bases from V and 4 from J, leaving 11 bases between them. Germline V gives CDR1 LGHNA, CDR2 YSLEER.

Notes on this clonotype: A junction boundary mismatches the germline segment, possibly from a read error. The V and J genes are TRBV7-7 and TRBJ1-2; 8 nucleotides align to TRBD1. The CDR3 loop spans 13 amino acids. The germline V gene has CDR1 SSHAT and CDR2 FNYEAQ (reference sequence). CDR3 protein: CASSQDREGGYTF. CDR3 in DNA: TGTGCTAGCAGCCAGGACAGGGAGGGTGGCTACACCTTC.

The chain links TRBV30 to TRBJ2-1; 10 bases are shared with TRBD2. Germline loops: CDR1 GTSNPN, CDR2 SVGIG (reference sequence). J lost 7 bases, V lost 4 bases, and 1 base had no gene match. This CDR3 is built from 12 residues. The CDR3 nucleotides are TGTGCCTGGACTAGCGGGAGTAATGAGCAGTTCTTC. This encodes CAWTSGSNEQFF.

The V call is TRBV29-1, the J call TRBJ2-1, with a weak D call TRBD2 (5 bases). This CDR3 contains 14 residues. V gave up 4 bases and J gave up 9 bases, with 19 bases separating them. Germline V gene data show CDR1 as SQVTM and CDR2 as ANQGSEA. As DNA, the CDR3 is TGCAGCGTTGCCCCTAGCAAGCAGTGGGGTGAGCAGTTCTTC. It is translated as CSVAPSKQWGEQFF.